Listed here are 17 T cell receptor beta chains from one sample, sequenced in a study of PD-1 blockade in classical Hodgkin lymphoma. Profiled with immunoSEQ multiplex PCR; TCRdb holds only in-frame clones, not every one. The data contain around 100,000 clones, roughly 90% of them seen just once; the ten biggest clones take up around 7%. Following autologous stem cell transplantation, relapse occurred in every patient, and exposure to brentuximab vedotin varied. The sample consisted of peripheral blood mononuclear cells (PBMCs), taken before the second cycle of nivolumab. Every receptor here comes from a human donor with classical Hodgkin lymphoma.

This chain connects TRBV29-1 to TRBJ2-1, with TRBD2 identical over 11 bases. V lost 7 bases to trimming and J lost 4 bases; unmatched junction nucleotides: 3. This CDR3 contains 13 residues. Germline-derived CDR1 and CDR2 are SQVTM and ANQGSEA. This CDR3 reads CSATSGVYNEQFF. The CDR3 bases are TGCAGCGCGACTAGCGGGGTGTACAATGAGCAGTTCTTC.

The chain is built from TRBV5-1 and TRBJ2-7, with 9 bases lining up with TRBD1. With 4 bases clipped from V and 3 bases from J, the junction kept 11 bases outside the gene matches. The CDR3 is made up of 16 amino acids. The V gene's germline CDR1 is SGHRS and CDR2 YFSETQ. CDR3 loop: CASSVTGGADSYEQYF. Written as DNA, the CDR3 is TGCGCCAGCAGCGTAACAGGGGGCGCGGACAGCTACGAGCAGTACTTC.

This clone was detected only once. This chain uses TRBV7-9 with TRBJ1-2; D may be TRBD1 (5 bases). Germline CDR1 reads SEHNR; CDR2 reads FQNEAQ (reference sequence). This CDR3 comprises 14 residues. V lost 5 bases and J lost 3, with 13 bases in between. The CDR3 region has the DNA TGTGCCAGCAGCCCCGGGACCGACTACTATGGCTACACCTTC. Amino acids: CASSPGTDYYGYTF. The variable domain in full, with the rest retrieved from reference TRBV7-9 and TRBJ1-2, is DTGVSQNPRHKITKRGQNVTFRCDPISEHNRLYWYRQTLGQGPEFLTYFQNEAQLEKSRLLSDRFSAERPKGSFSTLEIQRTEQGDSAMYLCASSPGTDYYGYTFGSGTRLTVV.

The V and J genes are TRBV6-6 and TRBJ2-7, with 9 bases identical to TRBD2. Germline CDR1 and CDR2: MNHNY and SVGAGI (reference sequence). This CDR3 has 15 residues. With 8 bases clipped from V and 2 bases from J, the junction kept 10 bases outside the gene matches. The CDR3 nucleotides are TGTGCCAGCGGAAGACTAGCGGAGCGGGCCTACGAGCAGTACTTC. Protein sequence: CASGRLAERAYEQYF.

The rearrangement joins TRBV5-1 to TRBJ2-5; D assignment may be TRBD1 or TRBD2 (5 bases each). With 4 bases removed from V and 1 base from J, the gap between germline ends came to 11 bases. The germline V gene has CDR1 SGHRS and CDR2 YFSETQ. CDR3 length: 14 amino acids. CDR3 sequence (DNA): TGCGCCAGCAGCCCACTTGGGGGCCAAGAGACCCAGTACTTC. This sequence encodes CASSPLGGQETQYF.

The chain uses TRBV29-1 and TRBJ2-7, with TRBD2 matching 11 bases. CDR3 size: 13 residues. V lost 4 bases and J lost 3; bases outside the gene matches: 2. The germline V gene has CDR1 SQVTM and CDR2 ANQGSEA. This chain's CDR3 is CSVASGGNYEQYF. The CDR3, as DNA: TGCAGCGTTGCTAGCGGGGGGAACTACGAGCAGTACTTC.

This chain joins TRBV19 and TRBJ2-1, with D possibly being TRBD2 (7 bases). The CDR3 extends over 16 amino acids. Trimming took 3 bases from V and 2 from J, leaving 14 bases between them. Germline assignment: CDR1 LNHDA and CDR2 SQIVND (reference sequence). The CDR3 spells CASSILKGGAYNEQFF. The CDR3 region has the DNA TGTGCCAGTAGTATTCTAAAAGGGGGGGCCTACAATGAGCAGTTCTTC. The complete variable domain, with remaining parts taken from reference TRBV19 and TRBJ2-1, reads DGGITQSPKYLFRKEGQNVTLSCEQNLNHDAMYWYRQDPGQGLRLIYYSQIVNDFQKGDIAEGYSVSREKKESFPLTVTSAQKNPTAFYLCASSILKGGAYNEQFFGPGTRLTVL.

V usage is TRBV18 and J usage is TRBJ1-5; perhaps TRBD1 as D (5 bases). Germline CDR1 is KGHSH and CDR2 is LQKENI. This CDR3 region has 15 residues. V was shortened by 3 bases and J by 2 bases, with 11 bases between the two germline ends. The CDR3 region is CASSPGGSGNQPQHF. The DNA of the CDR3 is TGTGCCAGCTCACCCGGGGGATCGGGCAATCAGCCCCAGCATTTT.

The chain combines TRBV5-6 with TRBJ2-2, with TRBD1 matching 7 bases. The CDR3 contains 16 residues. V was clipped by 0 bases and J by 3 bases; unmatched bases: 5. Looked up from germline, CDR1 is SGHDT and CDR2 is YYEEEE. CDR3 residues: CASSLVGTADTGELFF. Written as DNA, the CDR3 is TGTGCCAGCAGCTTGGTAGGGACAGCCGACACCGGGGAGCTGTTTTTT.

The chain is built from TRBV4-3 and TRBJ2-2; 12 positions match TRBD2. The V and J ends lost 3 bases and 4 bases, in that order; junction bases with no gene match: 3. Germline CDR1 reads LGHNA; CDR2 reads YSLEER. The CDR3 runs 16 residues. CDR3 bases: TGCGCCAGCAGCCACGAGACTAGCGGGGGCACCGGGGAGCTGTTTTTT. It translates to CASSHETSGGTGELFF.

DNA for the CDR3: TGTGCCAGCAGCCCCGGTGGGGCCGAAGAGACCCAGTACTTC. Translating it yields CASSPGGAEETQYF. The V gene is TRBV7-2, the J gene TRBJ2-5; possibly TRBD1 for D (5 bases). V lost 5 bases and J 3 bases, leaving 13 bases between the germline ends. The CDR3 covers 14 residues. CDR1 SGHTA and CDR2 FQGNSA come from the germline V gene.

The chain carries TRBV28 and TRBJ2-7, with 7 positions matching TRBD1. Germline CDR1 MDHEN, CDR2 SYDVKM. This CDR3 spans 14 amino acids. The J segment lost 4 bases and the V segment lost 3 bases, leaving 6 bases of the junction unmatched. CDR3 DNA: TGTGCCAGCAGTTTCCGGGACAGCCAGTACGAGCAGTACTTC. Its translation is CASSFRDSQYEQYF.

V and J are TRBV5-6 and TRBJ2-2; TRBD2 aligns across 8 bases. The CDR3 is 17 residues long. V shed 4 bases, J shed 1 base, and the junction held 9 bases outside the gene matches. The germline gives CDR1 SGHDT, CDR2 YYEEEE. In nucleotides, the CDR3 is TGTGCCAGCAGCCGGGAGGGTCTTTTCAAGAACACCGGGGAGCTGTTTTTT. Amino acids: CASSREGLFKNTGELFF.

The V and J genes are TRBV30 and TRBJ2-2; tentative D call: TRBD1 (5 bases). Trimming removed 1 base at V and 4 bases at J, with 13 bases between. The CDR3 runs 15 residues. Germline V gene sequence: CDR1 GTSNPN, CDR2 SVGIG (reference sequence). The CDR3 DNA is TGTGCCTGGAGTGCCTCCCTGACAGCCACCGGGGAGCTGTTTTTT. It encodes CAWSASLTATGELFF.

This chain links TRBV10-3 with TRBJ1-2; 9 nucleotides line up with TRBD1. V shed 4 bases, J shed 5 bases, and the junction held 5 bases outside the gene matches. CDR1 is ENHRY, CDR2 SYGVKD, per germline. The CDR3 is 14 residues long. CDR3 loop: CAISVGQGGYGYTF. In DNA, the CDR3 is TGTGCCATCAGTGTGGGACAGGGTGGGTATGGCTACACCTTC.

In its sample, this clone was seen many times. The chain employs TRBV2 and TRBJ1-6; D ambiguous. This CDR3 comprises 14 residues. CDR1 is SNHLY, CDR2 FYNNEI, per germline. Trimming removed 7 bases at V and 5 bases at J, with 12 bases between. In nucleotides, the CDR3 is TGTGCCAGCACCCGGCGAGAGGATAATTCACCCCTCCACTTT. Amino acids: CASTRREDNSPLHF.

V is TRBV7-6 and J is TRBJ1-1; 8 positions match TRBD1. The length of the CDR3 is 19 residues. V lost 5 bases, J lost 4 bases, and 21 bases stayed unmatched. Germline V lookup: CDR1 SGHVS, CDR2 FNYEAQ. CDR3 sequence: CASSLKPQTGDLSSTEAFF. CDR3 coding DNA: TGTGCCAGCAGCCTCAAACCCCAGACAGGGGACTTATCGAGCACTGAAGCTTTCTTT.